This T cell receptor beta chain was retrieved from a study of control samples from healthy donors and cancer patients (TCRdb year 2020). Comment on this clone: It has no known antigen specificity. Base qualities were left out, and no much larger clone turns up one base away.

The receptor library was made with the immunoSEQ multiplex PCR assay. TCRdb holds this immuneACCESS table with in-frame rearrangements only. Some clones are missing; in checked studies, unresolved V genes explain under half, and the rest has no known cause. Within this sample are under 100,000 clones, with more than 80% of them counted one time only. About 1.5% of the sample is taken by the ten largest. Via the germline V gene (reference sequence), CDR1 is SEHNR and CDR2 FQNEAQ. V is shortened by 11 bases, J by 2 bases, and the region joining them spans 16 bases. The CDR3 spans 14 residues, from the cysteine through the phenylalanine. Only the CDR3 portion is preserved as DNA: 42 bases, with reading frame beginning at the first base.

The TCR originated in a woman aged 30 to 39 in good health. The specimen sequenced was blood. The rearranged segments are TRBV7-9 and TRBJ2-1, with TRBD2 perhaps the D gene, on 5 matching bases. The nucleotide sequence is TGTGCCTTCGGCGGGCGGTCCCCCTACAATGAGCAGTTCTTC. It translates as CAFGGRSPYNEQFF.